This T cell receptor beta chain is drawn from a study of blood T cell repertoires in COVID-19. A few counts support this clone. Profiling relied on immunoSEQ multiplex PCR, and the TCRdb table lists in-frame clones only, not all of them. The repertoire has fewer than 85,000 clones, over 65% of them found once; the top ten carry approximately 34%. Germline CDR1 is SGHTA and CDR2 is FQGNSA. V lost 4 bases and J 0 bases, leaving 10 bases between the germline ends. The CDR3 has 15 amino acids. Sequenced input: peripheral blood. This TCR was recovered from a woman in her 70s with acute or convalescent COVID-19. This chain joins TRBV7-2 and TRBJ2-1; D possibly corresponds to TRBD2 (6 bases). The CDR3 spells CASSYRTNSYNEQFF. In nucleotides, the CDR3 is TGTGCCAGCAGCTACCGGACTAACTCCTACAATGAGCAGTTCTTC.